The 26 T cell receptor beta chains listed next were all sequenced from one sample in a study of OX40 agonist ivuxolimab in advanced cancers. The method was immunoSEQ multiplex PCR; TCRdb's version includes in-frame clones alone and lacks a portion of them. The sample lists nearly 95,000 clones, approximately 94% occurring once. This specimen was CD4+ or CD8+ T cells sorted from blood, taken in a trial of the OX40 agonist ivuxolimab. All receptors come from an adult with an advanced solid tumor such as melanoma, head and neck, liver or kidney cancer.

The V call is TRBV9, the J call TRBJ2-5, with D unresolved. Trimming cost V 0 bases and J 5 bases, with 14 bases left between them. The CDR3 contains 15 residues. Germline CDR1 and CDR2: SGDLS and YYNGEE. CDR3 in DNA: TGTGCCAGCAGCGTAGGGTATAGTAAGGCGGAGACCCAGTACTTC. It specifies CASSVGYSKAETQYF.

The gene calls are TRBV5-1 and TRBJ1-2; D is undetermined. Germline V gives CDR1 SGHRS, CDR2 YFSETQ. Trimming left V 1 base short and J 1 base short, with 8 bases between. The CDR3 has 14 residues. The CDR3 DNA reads TGCGCCAGCAGCTTGAACAGCCTTAACTATGGCTACACCTTC. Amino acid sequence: CASSLNSLNYGYTF. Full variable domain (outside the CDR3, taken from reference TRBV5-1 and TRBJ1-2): KAGVTQTPRYLIKTRGQQVTLSCSPISGHRSVSWYQQTPGQGLQFLFEYFSETQRNKGNFPGRFSGRQFSNSRSEMNVSTLELGDSALYLCASSLNSLNYGYTFGSGTRLTVV.

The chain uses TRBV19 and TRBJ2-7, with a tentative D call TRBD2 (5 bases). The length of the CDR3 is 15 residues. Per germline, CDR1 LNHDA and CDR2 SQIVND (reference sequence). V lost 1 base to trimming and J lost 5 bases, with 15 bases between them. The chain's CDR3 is CASSIVGGLEDEQYF. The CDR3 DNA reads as TGTGCCAGTAGTATAGTTGGCGGGCTGGAGGACGAGCAGTACTTC.

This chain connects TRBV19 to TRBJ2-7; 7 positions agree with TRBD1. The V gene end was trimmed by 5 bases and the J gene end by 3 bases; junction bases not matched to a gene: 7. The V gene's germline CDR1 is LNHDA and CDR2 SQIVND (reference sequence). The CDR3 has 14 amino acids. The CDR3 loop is CASSPRQGDYEQYF. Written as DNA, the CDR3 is TGTGCCAGTAGTCCCCGACAGGGAGACTACGAGCAGTACTTC.

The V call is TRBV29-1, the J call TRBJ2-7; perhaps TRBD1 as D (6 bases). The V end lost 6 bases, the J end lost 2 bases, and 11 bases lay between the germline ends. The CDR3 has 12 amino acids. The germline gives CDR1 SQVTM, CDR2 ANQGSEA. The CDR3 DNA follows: TGCAGCGTGGGGGACAATACCTACGAGCAGTACTTC. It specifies CSVGDNTYEQYF.

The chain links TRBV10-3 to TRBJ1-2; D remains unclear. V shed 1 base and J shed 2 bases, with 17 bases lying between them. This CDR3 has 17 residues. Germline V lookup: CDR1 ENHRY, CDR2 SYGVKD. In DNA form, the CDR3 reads TGTGCCATCAGTGAGTACCCGGTGGGAGCCGAAAACTATGGCTACACCTTC. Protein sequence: CAISEYPVGAENYGYTF.

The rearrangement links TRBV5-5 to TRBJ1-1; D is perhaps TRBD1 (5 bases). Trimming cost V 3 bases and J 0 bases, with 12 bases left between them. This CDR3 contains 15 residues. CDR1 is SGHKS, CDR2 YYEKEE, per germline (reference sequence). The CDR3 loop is CASSSSRVMNTEAFF. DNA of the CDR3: TGTGCCAGCAGCTCTTCCAGGGTCATGAACACTGAAGCTTTCTTT. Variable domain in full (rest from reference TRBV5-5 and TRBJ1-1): DAGVTQSPTHLIKTRGQQVTLRCSPISGHKSVSWYQQVLGQGPQFIFQYYEKEERGRGNFPDRFSARQFPNYSSELNVNALLLGDSALYLCASSSSRVMNTEAFFGQGTRLTVV.

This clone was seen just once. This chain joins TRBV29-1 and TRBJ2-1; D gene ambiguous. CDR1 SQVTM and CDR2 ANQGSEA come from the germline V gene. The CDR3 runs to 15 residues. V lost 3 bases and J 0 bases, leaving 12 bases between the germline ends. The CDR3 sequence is CSVEVAGNSYNEQFF. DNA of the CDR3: TGCAGCGTTGAGGTCGCAGGAAACTCCTACAATGAGCAGTTCTTC.

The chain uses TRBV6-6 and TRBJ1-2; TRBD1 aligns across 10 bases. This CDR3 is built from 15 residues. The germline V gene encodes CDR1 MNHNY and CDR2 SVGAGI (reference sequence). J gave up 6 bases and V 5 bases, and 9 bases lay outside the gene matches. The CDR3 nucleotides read TGTGCCAGCAGTCAGACAGGGGGCGACGGTAATGGCTACACCTTC. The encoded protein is CASSQTGGDGNGYTF.

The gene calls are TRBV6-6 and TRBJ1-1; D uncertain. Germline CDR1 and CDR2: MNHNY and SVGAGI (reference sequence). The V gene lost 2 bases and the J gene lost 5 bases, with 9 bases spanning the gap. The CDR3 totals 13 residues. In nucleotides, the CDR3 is TGTGCCAGCAGTTACGGTAGGGAAACTGAAGCTTTCTTT. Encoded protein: CASSYGRETEAFF.

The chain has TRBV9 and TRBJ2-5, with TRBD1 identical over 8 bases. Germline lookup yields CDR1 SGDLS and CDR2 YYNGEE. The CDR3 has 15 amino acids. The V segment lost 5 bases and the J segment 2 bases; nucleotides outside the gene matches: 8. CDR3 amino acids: CASSFGTGGQETQYF. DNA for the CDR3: TGTGCCAGCAGTTTCGGGACAGGCGGGCAAGAGACCCAGTACTTC.

CDR3 DNA sequence: TGTGCCAGCAGTTCCGGGACAGGGTGGGGGATAGGCTACACCTTC. It yields the protein CASSSGTGWGIGYTF. The chain combines TRBV27 with TRBJ1-2, with 9 bases matching TRBD1. This CDR3 region has 15 residues. Germline trimming cut 4 bases from V and 8 bases from J; bases unmatched to any gene: 11. Germline assignment: CDR1 MNHEY and CDR2 SMNVEV (reference sequence).

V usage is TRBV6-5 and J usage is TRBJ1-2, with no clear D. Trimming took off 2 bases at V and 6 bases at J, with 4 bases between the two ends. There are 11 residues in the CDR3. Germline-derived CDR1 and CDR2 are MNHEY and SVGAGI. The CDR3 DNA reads TGTGCCAGCAGTTACGGGGATGGCTACACCTTC. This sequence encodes CASSYGDGYTF.

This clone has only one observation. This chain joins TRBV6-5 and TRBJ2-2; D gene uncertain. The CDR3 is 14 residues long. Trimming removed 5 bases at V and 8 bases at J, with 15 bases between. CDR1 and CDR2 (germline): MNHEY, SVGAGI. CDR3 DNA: TGTGCCAGCAGTCAGGCCCGCGGCCTGGGGGAGCTGTTTTTT. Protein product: CASSQARGLGELFF.

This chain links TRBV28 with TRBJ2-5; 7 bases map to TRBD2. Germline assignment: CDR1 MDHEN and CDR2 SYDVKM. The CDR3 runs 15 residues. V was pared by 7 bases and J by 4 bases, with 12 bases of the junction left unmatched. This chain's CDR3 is CASTSGLPLGETQYF. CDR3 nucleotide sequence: TGTGCCAGCACTTCGGGACTACCCCTGGGAGAGACCCAGTACTTC.

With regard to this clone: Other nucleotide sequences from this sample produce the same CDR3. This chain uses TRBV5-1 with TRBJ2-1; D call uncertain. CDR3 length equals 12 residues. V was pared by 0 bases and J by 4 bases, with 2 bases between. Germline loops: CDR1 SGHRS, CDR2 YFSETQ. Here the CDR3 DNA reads TGCGCCAGCAGCTTGGCATACAATGAGCAGTTCTTC. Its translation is CASSLAYNEQFF.

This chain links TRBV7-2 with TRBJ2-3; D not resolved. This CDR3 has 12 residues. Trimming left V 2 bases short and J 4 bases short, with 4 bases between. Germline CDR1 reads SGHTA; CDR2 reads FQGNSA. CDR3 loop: CASSLSADTQYF. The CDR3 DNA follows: TGTGCCAGCAGCTTAAGTGCAGATACGCAGTATTTT.

CDR3 amino acids: CASSLGQGGQPQHF. The CDR3 bases are TGTGCCAGCAGTTTGGGACAGGGAGGTCAGCCCCAGCATTTT. This sequence joins TRBV6-5 and TRBJ1-5; 9 positions agree with TRBD1. V was pared by 4 bases and J by 6 bases, with 4 bases of the junction left unmatched. The CDR3 is made up of 14 amino acids. Per the germline V gene, CDR1 is MNHEY and CDR2 is SVGAGI.

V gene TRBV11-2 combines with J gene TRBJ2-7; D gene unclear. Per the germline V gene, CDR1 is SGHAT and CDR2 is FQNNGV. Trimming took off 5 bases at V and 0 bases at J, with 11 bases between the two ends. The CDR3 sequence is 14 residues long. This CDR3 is CASSGSTGSYEQYF. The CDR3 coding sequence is TGTGCCAGCAGCGGATCGACGGGCTCCTACGAGCAGTACTTC.

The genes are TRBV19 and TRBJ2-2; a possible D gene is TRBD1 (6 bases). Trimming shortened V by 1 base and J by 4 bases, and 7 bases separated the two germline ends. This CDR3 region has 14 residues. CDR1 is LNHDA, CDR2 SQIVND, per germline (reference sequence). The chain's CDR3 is CASSIARGTGELFF. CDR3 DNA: TGTGCCAGTAGTATAGCCAGGGGCACCGGGGAGCTGTTTTTT.

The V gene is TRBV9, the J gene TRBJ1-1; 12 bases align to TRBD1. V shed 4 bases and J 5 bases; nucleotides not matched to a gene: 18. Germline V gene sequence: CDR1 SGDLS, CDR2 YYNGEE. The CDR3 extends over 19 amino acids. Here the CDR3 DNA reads TGTGCCAGCAGCTCTAATCCCCGGGACAGGGGGCAAAAGGAGACTGAAGCTTTCTTT. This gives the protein CASSSNPRDRGQKETEAFF.

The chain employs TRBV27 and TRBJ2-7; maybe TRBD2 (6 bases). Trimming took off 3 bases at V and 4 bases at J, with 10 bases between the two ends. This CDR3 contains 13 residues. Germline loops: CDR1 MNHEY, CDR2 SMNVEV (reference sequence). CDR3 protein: CASSFGRSYEQYF. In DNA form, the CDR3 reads TGTGCCAGCAGTTTTGGGAGGTCGTACGAGCAGTACTTC.

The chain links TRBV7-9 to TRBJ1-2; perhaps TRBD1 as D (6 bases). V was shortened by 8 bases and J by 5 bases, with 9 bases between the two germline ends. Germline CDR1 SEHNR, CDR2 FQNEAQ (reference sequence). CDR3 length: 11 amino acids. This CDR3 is CASGGPYGYTF. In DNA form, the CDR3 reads TGTGCCAGCGGGGGGCCTTATGGCTACACCTTC.

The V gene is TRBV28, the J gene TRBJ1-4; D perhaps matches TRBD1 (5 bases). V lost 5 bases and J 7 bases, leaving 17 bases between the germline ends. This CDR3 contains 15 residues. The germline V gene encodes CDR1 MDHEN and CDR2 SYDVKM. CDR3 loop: CASSGTNRAREKLFF. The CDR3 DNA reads TGTGCCAGCAGTGGGACGAACCGGGCGCGTGAAAAACTGTTTTTT.

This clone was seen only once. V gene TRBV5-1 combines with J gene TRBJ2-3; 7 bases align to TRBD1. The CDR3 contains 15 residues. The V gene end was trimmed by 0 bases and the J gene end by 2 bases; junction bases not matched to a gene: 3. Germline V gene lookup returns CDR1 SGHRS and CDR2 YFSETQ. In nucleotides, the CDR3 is TGCGCCAGCAGCTTGGGGACAGGCTTCACAGATACGCAGTATTTT. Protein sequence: CASSLGTGFTDTQYF. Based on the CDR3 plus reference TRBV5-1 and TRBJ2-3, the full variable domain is KAGVTQTPRYLIKTRGQQVTLSCSPISGHRSVSWYQQTPGQGLQFLFEYFSETQRNKGNFPGRFSGRQFSNSRSEMNVSTLELGDSALYLCASSLGTGFTDTQYFGPGTRLTVL.

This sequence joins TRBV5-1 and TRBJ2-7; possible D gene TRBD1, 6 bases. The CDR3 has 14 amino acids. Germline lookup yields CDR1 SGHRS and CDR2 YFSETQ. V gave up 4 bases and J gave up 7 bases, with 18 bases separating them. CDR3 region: CASSVTGPPVEQYF. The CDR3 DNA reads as TGCGCCAGCAGCGTGACAGGACCTCCCGTTGAGCAGTACTTC.